This TCR beta chain was identified during a study of spatial heterogeneity in lung cancer. Across the study: The study observed each unique TCR and UMI combination more than ten times on average in raw reads.

This clonotype showed up just a few times. As yet, its antigen is unknown. Via MiXCR, TCRdb re-called the 5' RACE reads, giving one row per CDR3 protein. The table lists about 9,600 distinct CDR3 sequences, 12% of them singletons, with approximately 10% in the top ten. The V end lost 0 bases, the J end lost 8 bases, and 9 bases lay between the germline ends. The CDR3 runs to 12 residues. CDR1 is DFQATT, CDR2 SNEGSKA, per germline (reference sequence). Findings of the study overall: Within tumors, counts of expanded alpha and beta TCRs tracked tumor mutation counts.

The time point denotes: sample taken at primary tumor resection. Patients with untreated early-stage non-small cell lung cancer, numbering some 72, were the donors. TCRs were sequenced from unsorted whole RNA of tumor, nontumor lung or PBMC. The V call is TRBV20-1, the J call TRBJ2-3; D unresolved. This sequence was found in a male donor with early-stage non-small cell lung cancer. Sample: lung tumor tissue, taken at surgery. The CDR3 loop reads CSAREDLATQYF. The CDR3 DNA reads as TGCAGTGCTAGAGAGGACCTGGCTACGCAGTATTTT.